What follows are 30 T cell receptor beta chains derived from one specimen sequenced in a study of identical twins (dated by TCRdb to the mid-2010s). Receptor amplification or capture employed 5' RACE. Reads for this sample came from an Illumina HiSeq 2000. The raw public reads went through TCRdb reprocessing: fastp at Q25, MiXCR clone calling, in-frame beta chains kept. Each CDR3 protein appears once, grouped with its most common genes and DNA. This sample holds a few hundred thousand distinct CDR3 sequences; less than 9.5% were observed only once. The leading ten clones occupy roughly 7% of the sample. Another study also made use of these data, one on yellow fever vaccine responses in identical twins.

Material for sequencing was CD8+ T cells sorted from blood. The receptor source for this set is a woman aged 18 to 35 in good health.

This clonotype was counted many times. The CDR3 nucleotides are TGCAGTGCTAGAGACCCCACGGGGGAGTCCTCCTACGAGCAGTACTTC. It specifies CSARDPTGESSYEQYF. The rearrangement links TRBV20-1 to TRBJ2-7, with D possibly TRBD2 on 6 matching bases. V was clipped by 0 bases and J by 0 bases, with 15 bases between them. This CDR3 has 16 amino acids. Germline V gene lookup returns CDR1 DFQATT and CDR2 SNEGSKA (reference sequence).

This clonotype occurred a few times. V gene TRBV20-1 combines with J gene TRBJ2-5; 7 bases are a match to TRBD1. The CDR3 covers 16 residues. Germline loops: CDR1 DFQATT, CDR2 SNEGSKA (reference sequence). V dropped 6 bases and J dropped 3; count of bases not matched to a gene: 16. The CDR3 sequence is CSATKPGTAFEETQYF. The CDR3 bases are TGCAGTGCCACTAAACCCGGGACAGCTTTTGAAGAGACCCAGTACTTC.

In this sample, this clonotype turned up a few times. The chain carries TRBV27 and TRBJ2-3; D not resolved. V dropped 2 bases and J dropped 7 bases, with 10 bases sitting between them. Germline CDR1 reads MNHEY; CDR2 reads SMNVEV (reference sequence). This CDR3 region has 13 residues. The CDR3 region is CASSLVRRHTQYF. CDR3 sequence (DNA): TGTGCCAGCAGTTTAGTCCGACGTCATACGCAGTATTTT.

This clonotype was observed a few times. The J gene is TRBJ2-3, the V gene TRBV12-3 or TRBV12-4; D gene unclear. V was cut by 6 bases and J by 2 bases, with 21 bases left in between. The CDR3 covers 17 residues. CDR3 sequence (DNA): TGTGCCAGCAGCCGGCCTCTTGGCGGATATTTCACAGATACGCAGTATTTT. Its translation: CASSRPLGGYFTDTQYF.

This clonotype was seen repeatedly, ten times or more. The rearrangement links TRBV10-3 to TRBJ1-1; a weak D match, TRBD1 (5 bases). Germline CDR1 reads ENHRY; CDR2 reads SYGVKD. Trimming left V 11 bases short and J 4 bases short, with 11 bases between. The CDR3 runs 11 residues. The CDR3 sequence: CAAQGGTEAFF. CDR3 bases: TGTGCCGCGCAGGGTGGCACTGAAGCTTTCTTT.

The gene calls are TRBV5-1 and TRBJ1-1, with D possibly TRBD1 on 5 matching bases. CDR3 length: 13 residues. Deletions cut 0 bases from V and 6 bases from J, with 9 bases between. Germline-derived CDR1 and CDR2 are SGHRS and YFSETQ. CDR3 in DNA: TGCGCCAGCAGCTTGGGGGGGGTAGCTGAAGCTTTCTTT. This encodes CASSLGGVAEAFF. Full variable domain (remainder filled in from reference TRBV5-1 and TRBJ1-1): KAGVTQTPRYLIKTRGQQVTLSCSPISGHRSVSWYQQTPGQGLQFLFEYFSETQRNKGNFPGRFSGRQFSNSRSEMNVSTLELGDSALYLCASSLGGVAEAFFGQGTRLTVV.

This clonotype has more than one count but fewer than ten. This sequence joins TRBV19 and TRBJ2-1; D unclear. V lost 5 bases and J lost 4, with 15 bases in between. Germline loops: CDR1 LNHDA, CDR2 SQIVND (reference sequence). The CDR3 is 15 residues long. The CDR3 DNA follows: TGTGCCAGTAGTTCCCTACCTGGGGATTACAATGAGCAGTTCTTC. Translating gives CASSSLPGDYNEQFF.

This clonotype was counted at least ten times. The gene calls are TRBV6-2 or TRBV6-3 and TRBJ2-7; D ambiguous. Germline V lookup: CDR1 MNHEY, CDR2 SVGEGT. CDR3 length: 11 amino acids. Deletions cut 3 bases from V and 4 bases from J, with 4 bases between. The DNA of the CDR3 is TGTGCCAGCAGTTATCTTTACGAGCAGTACTTC. Amino acid sequence: CASSYLYEQYF.

The chain joins TRBV19 to TRBJ2-2; D is unresolved. The V end was cut by 3 bases, the J end by 2 bases, with 13 bases between. Germline V CDR1 and CDR2: LNHDA, SQIVND (reference sequence). The CDR3 sequence is 16 residues long. CDR3 in DNA: TGTGCCAGTAGTATGTTCAGCCAAAAAAACACCGGGGAGCTGTTTTTT. It is translated as CASSMFSQKNTGELFF.

This clonotype was found many times. The V and J genes are TRBV29-1 and TRBJ2-1; D unresolved. Germline CDR1 and CDR2: SQVTM and ANQGSEA. This CDR3 contains 14 residues. V was trimmed by 7 bases and J by 9 bases, leaving 22 bases between them. DNA of the CDR3: TGCAGCGCCCCTACGTCGGTATCGCGTTCTGAGCAGTTCTTC. This codes for CSAPTSVSRSEQFF.

Only a few counts were recorded for this clonotype. The V gene is TRBV7-9, the J gene TRBJ2-7; TRBD1 matches 9 bases. V lost 4 bases and J lost 3; bases outside the gene matches: 7. CDR3 length: 15 residues. The germline gives CDR1 SEHNR, CDR2 FQNEAQ (reference sequence). The chain's CDR3 is CASSWGTGSGYEQYF. For the CDR3, the DNA is TGTGCCAGCAGCTGGGGGACAGGGTCCGGCTACGAGCAGTACTTC.

This clonotype has more than one count but fewer than ten. The chain is built from TRBV3-1 and TRBJ1-4, with 9 bases aligning to TRBD1. Germline loops: CDR1 LGHDT, CDR2 YNNKEL (reference sequence). J lost 10 bases, V lost 4 bases, and 10 bases had no gene match. The CDR3 has 15 residues. CDR3 DNA sequence: TGTGCCAGCAGCCCTGGCGGGACAGGGTACGGAAAACTGTTTTTT. Protein sequence: CASSPGGTGYGKLFF.

The V call is TRBV20-1, the J call TRBJ2-3; 9 bases align to TRBD1. Germline values: CDR1 DFQATT, CDR2 SNEGSKA (reference sequence). The J segment lost 4 bases and the V segment lost 5 bases, leaving 10 bases of the junction unmatched. The CDR3 has 15 residues. The CDR3 DNA sequence: TGCAGTGCTCCTACGGACAGGGGATTATCAGATACGCAGTATTTT. Protein: CSAPTDRGLSDTQYF.

This chain uses TRBV14 with TRBJ2-3; D not certain. Germline V gene data show CDR1 as SGHDN and CDR2 as FVKESK. The CDR3 totals 20 residues. Trimming shortened V by 0 bases and J by 0 bases, and 22 bases separated the two germline ends. The CDR3 coding sequence is TGTGCCAGCAGCCAAGACCCTTTGCCCATAGGCGGACCTAGCACAGATACGCAGTATTTT. It yields the protein CASSQDPLPIGGPSTDTQYF.

This clonotype appeared a few times. The chain recombines TRBV7-9 with TRBJ2-1; D possibly corresponds to TRBD2 (5 bases). The V end lost 1 base, the J end lost 0 bases, and 13 bases lay between the germline ends. The CDR3 extends over 17 amino acids. Germline V gene data show CDR1 as SEHNR and CDR2 as FQNEAQ (reference sequence). CDR3 residues: CASSLGASSPSYNEQFF. The CDR3 DNA sequence: TGTGCCAGCAGCTTAGGGGCTAGCTCCCCCTCCTACAATGAGCAGTTCTTC.

The V call is TRBV9, the J call TRBJ1-1; D gene ambiguous. V lost 5 bases to trimming and J lost 7 bases, with 6 bases between them. This CDR3 is 10 amino acids long. In germline, CDR1 is SGDLS, CDR2 YYNGEE. CDR3 sequence reads: CASRWGEAFF. The CDR3 nucleotides are TGTGCCAGCAGGTGGGGTGAAGCTTTCTTT.

The V gene is TRBV27, the J gene TRBJ2-3; maybe TRBD2 (7 bases). The ends were cut back, 2 bases at V and 4 bases at J, with 13 bases in the middle. This CDR3 spans 15 amino acids. Germline CDR1 reads MNHEY; CDR2 reads SMNVEV (reference sequence). The CDR3 region is CASSLIGEGADTQYF. CDR3 nucleotides: TGTGCCAGCAGTTTAATAGGGGAGGGGGCAGATACGCAGTATTTT.

The CDR3 spells CSAREGPPLQFF. In nucleotides, the CDR3 is TGCAGTGCTAGAGAGGGCCCCCCATTGCAGTTCTTC. This chain joins TRBV20-1 and TRBJ2-1; D is unclear. V dropped 0 bases and J dropped 12 bases, with 12 bases sitting between them. The germline CDR1 and CDR2 sequences are DFQATT and SNEGSKA (reference sequence). The CDR3 has 12 amino acids.

This clonotype was recorded many times. This chain uses TRBV6-5 with TRBJ2-1; D gene unclear. Germline CDR1 reads MNHEY; CDR2 reads SVGAGI. The germline V and J ends were trimmed by 2 bases and 9 bases, with 14 bases remaining between them. This CDR3 comprises 14 residues. In nucleotides, the CDR3 is TGTGCCAGCAGTTACACAGAATACGACACTGAGCAGTTCTTC. Its translation is CASSYTEYDTEQFF.

This clonotype was observed a few times. The chain combines TRBV10-3 with TRBJ2-2, with 13 bases aligning to TRBD2. This CDR3 spans 17 amino acids. Germline V gives CDR1 ENHRY, CDR2 SYGVKD. V was clipped by 5 bases and J by 7 bases; unmatched bases: 10. The CDR3 spells CAISNPTSGRIGGELFF. The CDR3 nucleotides are TGTGCCATCAGTAACCCGACTAGCGGGAGGATCGGCGGGGAGCTGTTTTTT.

The gene calls are TRBV9 and TRBJ2-7; possible D gene TRBD1, 5 bases. V was clipped by 3 bases and J by 5 bases, with 15 bases between them. CDR3 length equals 14 residues. Germline V gene data show CDR1 as SGDLS and CDR2 as YYNGEE. This CDR3 reads CASSGSGFQNEQYF. CDR3 in DNA: TGTGCCAGCAGCGGATCAGGGTTTCAGAACGAGCAGTACTTC.

This sequence joins TRBV30 and TRBJ2-3; TRBD1 matches 7 bases. Germline loops: CDR1 GTSNPN, CDR2 SVGIG (reference sequence). V dropped 2 bases and J dropped 6; count of bases not matched to a gene: 11. The CDR3 runs 15 residues. The DNA of the CDR3 is TGTGCCTGGAGTACCGGGACAGTGGATTGGGATACGCAGTATTTT. It translates to CAWSTGTVDWDTQYF.

In this sample, this clonotype turned up many times. V is TRBV7-9 and J is TRBJ2-6; D is possibly TRBD1 (5 bases). The CDR3 is 15 residues long. The ends were cut back, 7 bases at V and 2 bases at J, with 12 bases in the middle. Germline CDR1 is SEHNR and CDR2 is FQNEAQ (reference sequence). The CDR3 DNA follows: TGTGCCAGCACCACACCAGGGACTGGGGCCAACGTCCTGACTTTC. Encoded protein: CASTTPGTGANVLTF.

This clonotype was seen repeatedly, ten times or more. This sequence joins TRBV10-3 and TRBJ2-1; 10 bases match TRBD2. From germline, CDR1 is ENHRY and CDR2 SYGVKD. The CDR3 contains 15 residues. The junction had 6 bases not matched to a gene; V was cut back by 2 bases and J by 8 bases. Here the CDR3 DNA reads TGTGCCATCAGTGAGACTAAAGCGGGGGGGCATGAGCAGTTCTTC. This sequence encodes CAISETKAGGHEQFF.

There are many counts of this clonotype. The CDR3 reads CASSHTGTAYEQYF. CDR3 nucleotides: TGTGCCAGCAGTCACACCGGGACAGCCTACGAGCAGTACTTC. The chain uses TRBV28 and TRBJ2-7; TRBD1 aligns across 7 bases. The V gene's germline CDR1 is MDHEN and CDR2 SYDVKM. This CDR3 is built from 14 residues. V shed 5 bases, J shed 2 bases, and the junction held 6 bases outside the gene matches.

This clonotype was recorded a few times. V usage is TRBV20-1 and J usage is TRBJ2-7; weak D call: TRBD2 (6 bases). Germline CDR1 and CDR2: DFQATT and SNEGSKA (reference sequence). The CDR3 length is 15 residues. With 0 bases removed from V and 0 bases from J, the gap between germline ends came to 12 bases. The CDR3 bases are TGCAGTGCTAGAGATCTGTCGGGGGACTCCTACGAGCAGTACTTC. It translates to CSARDLSGDSYEQYF.

This clonotype appeared many times. The J gene is TRBJ2-7, the V gene TRBV10-3; 7 bases are a match to TRBD1. The CDR3 extends over 16 amino acids. Losses at the gene ends were 4 bases for V and 0 bases for J; bases not matched to a gene: 9. Looked up from germline, CDR1 is ENHRY and CDR2 is SYGVKD. CDR3 coding DNA: TGTGCCATCAGTGGCCGACAGGGCCGGAGCTCCTACGAGCAGTACTTC. This translates into CAISGRQGRSSYEQYF.

This chain links TRBV6-5 with TRBJ1-1; no reliable D call. CDR3 length: 13 amino acids. The V end was cut by 2 bases, the J end by 4 bases, with 8 bases between. Germline-derived CDR1 and CDR2 are MNHEY and SVGAGI. Here the CDR3 reads CASSYGVGTEAFF. The CDR3 DNA follows: TGTGCCAGCAGTTACGGGGTGGGCACTGAAGCTTTCTTT.

This clonotype was seen repeatedly, ten times or more. The chain links TRBV4-2 to TRBJ1-6, with D tentatively TRBD1 (5 bases). The ends were cut back, 3 bases at V and 9 bases at J, with 18 bases in the middle. Germline-derived CDR1 and CDR2 are LGHNA and YNFKEQ. This CDR3 region has 16 residues. DNA for the CDR3: TGTGCCAGCAGCCAGGCAGTCCGGGACCTCATTTCACCCCTCCACTTT. Translated: CASSQAVRDLISPLHF.

Only a few counts were recorded for this clonotype. CDR3: CSVKTGMVGELFF. CDR3 nucleotide sequence: TGCAGCGTTAAGACAGGGATGGTCGGGGAGCTGTTTTTT. V gene TRBV29-1 combines with J gene TRBJ2-2; TRBD1 agrees at 7 bases. After removal of 5 bases from V and 7 bases from J, the junction contained 7 bases not matched to a gene. This CDR3 has 13 amino acids. Germline V lookup: CDR1 SQVTM, CDR2 ANQGSEA.